Following are 15 T cell receptor beta chains from one sample sequenced in a study of blood T cell repertoires in COVID-19. Sequencing was performed with immunoSEQ multiplex PCR; in TCRdb, only in-frame clones are kept and a portion is missing. The table lists 150,000 to 200,000 clones, around 84% of them singletons. Sequencing was performed on PBMCs or T cells enriched from blood (not recorded which). All receptors derive from a man aged 40-55 years who had recovered from COVID-19.

The rearrangement joins TRBV14 to TRBJ1-2; the D gene is possibly TRBD1 (6 bases). CDR3 size: 14 residues. Germline V gene sequence: CDR1 SGHDN, CDR2 FVKESK. V was shortened by 4 bases and J by 4 bases, with 13 bases between the two germline ends. The CDR3, as DNA: TGTGCCAGCAGCCTAACAGGGTACCCCTATGGCTACACCTTC. Translating it yields CASSLTGYPYGYTF.

This chain joins TRBV10-3 and TRBJ1-5, with TRBD1 identical over 8 bases. This CDR3 spans 15 amino acids. V gave up 0 bases and J gave up 4 bases; unmatched junction bases: 2. Germline loops: CDR1 ENHRY, CDR2 SYGVKD. The CDR3 sequence is CAISESGTGNQPQHF. The CDR3 DNA is TGTGCCATCAGTGAGTCGGGGACAGGAAATCAGCCCCAGCATTTT.

The V gene is TRBV24-1, the J gene TRBJ2-7; D perhaps matches TRBD2 (5 bases). The CDR3 sequence is 16 residues long. CDR1 KGHDR and CDR2 SFDVKD come from the germline V gene. V was trimmed by 5 bases and J by 1 base, leaving 17 bases between them. The CDR3 reads CATSVDRGSNSYEQYV. DNA of the CDR3: TGTGCCACCAGTGTAGATCGGGGATCGAATTCCTACGAGCAGTACGTC.

The V and J genes are TRBV28 and TRBJ1-4; 7 bases align to TRBD1. The germline gives CDR1 MDHEN, CDR2 SYDVKM. V lost 2 bases to trimming and J lost 2 bases; unmatched junction nucleotides: 8. The CDR3 has 17 residues. The CDR3 nucleotides are TGTGCCAGCAGTTTAGTGACAGGGATAAATACTAATGAAAAACTGTTTTTT. Translated: CASSLVTGINTNEKLFF.

The chain's CDR3 is CASSWGQGVTDTQYF. The CDR3 DNA is TGCGCCAGCAGCTGGGGACAGGGAGTCACAGATACGCAGTATTTT. The V call is TRBV5-1, the J call TRBJ2-3; 9 positions match TRBD1. The J segment lost 2 bases and the V segment lost 3 bases, leaving 4 bases of the junction unmatched. The CDR3 is 15 residues long. Germline CDR1 SGHRS, CDR2 YFSETQ.

The V gene is TRBV28, the J gene TRBJ2-6; 9 bases fit TRBD1. Germline loops: CDR1 MDHEN, CDR2 SYDVKM. V lost 5 bases and J lost 0; bases outside the gene matches: 5. The CDR3 length is 17 residues. The CDR3 sequence is CASSGSTGGSGANVLTF. DNA for the CDR3: TGTGCCAGCAGTGGCTCGACAGGGGGCTCTGGGGCCAACGTCCTGACTTTC.

This clone was detected a few times. The chain is built from TRBV6-5 and TRBJ1-5; a possible D gene is TRBD1 (6 bases). The CDR3 contains 15 residues. V lost 7 bases and J 3 bases, leaving 16 bases between the germline ends. CDR1 and CDR2 (germline): MNHEY, SVGAGI. The CDR3 protein is CASNRLDSHNQPQHF. The DNA of the CDR3 is TGTGCCAGCAATCGTTTGGACAGTCACAATCAGCCCCAGCATTTT.

This clone appeared once. This rearrangement joins TRBV3-1 (or the pseudogene TRBV3-2) to TRBJ2-1; TRBD2 agrees at 8 bases. This CDR3 has 15 residues. After removal of 4 bases from V and 6 bases from J, the junction contained 8 bases not matched to a gene. From germline, CDR1 is LGHDT and CDR2 YNNKEL (reference sequence). Written as DNA, the CDR3 is TGTGCCAGCAGCCCAGCGGGGGCCCTTTCCAATGAGCAGTTCTTC. Translated, it gives CASSPAGALSNEQFF.

The chain has TRBV11-2 and TRBJ2-1; 11 bases fit TRBD2. CDR1 SGHAT and CDR2 FQNNGV come from the germline V gene. This CDR3 contains 15 residues. V shed 5 bases and J 5 bases; nucleotides not matched to a gene: 5. CDR3 protein: CASSTTSGGNNEQFF. The CDR3 DNA is TGTGCCAGCAGCACAACTAGCGGGGGCAACAATGAGCAGTTCTTC.

The chain combines TRBV4-1 with TRBJ1-4; TRBD1 aligns across 7 bases. The V and J ends lost 8 bases and 0 bases, in that order; junction bases with no gene match: 9. The CDR3 contains 16 residues. The germline V gene has CDR1 MGHRA and CDR2 YSYEKL. The CDR3 reads CASHKAGGATNEKLFF. DNA of the CDR3: TGCGCCAGCCATAAAGCAGGGGGTGCAACTAATGAAAAACTGTTTTTT.

The chain employs TRBV15 and TRBJ2-1; 11 bases are a match to TRBD2. Germline CDR1 is LNHNV and CDR2 is YYDKDF (reference sequence). The junction had 6 bases not matched to a gene; V was cut back by 3 bases and J by 2 bases. The CDR3 runs 17 residues. The CDR3 DNA sequence: TGTGCCACCAGCAGGACTAGCGGGGCAGGGACCTACAATGAGCAGTTCTTC. It encodes CATSRTSGAGTYNEQFF. Filled out from reference TRBV15 and TRBJ2-1, the complete variable domain reads DAMVIQNPRYQVTQFGKPVTLSCSQTLNHNVMYWYQQKSSQAPKLLFHYYDKDFNNEADTPDNFQSRRPNTSFCFLDIRSPGLGDTAMYLCATSRTSGAGTYNEQFFGPGTRLTVL.

The CDR3 DNA reads as TGTGCCAGCAGCCAACGTCAATTCGCGAACAGGGGGCGGAACACCATATATTTT. This encodes CASSQRQFANRGRNTIYF. The genes are TRBV3-1 (or the pseudogene TRBV3-2) and TRBJ1-3; 9 bases are shared with TRBD1. Germline V gene lookup returns CDR1 LGHDT and CDR2 YNNKEL (reference sequence). The trim removed 2 bases at V and 7 bases at J, leaving 15 bases unmatched. There are 18 residues in the CDR3.

This clone was recorded many times. This chain joins TRBV25-1 and TRBJ1-3, with D tentatively TRBD1 (5 bases). V was pared by 3 bases and J by 2 bases, with 14 bases between. Germline assignment: CDR1 MGHDK and CDR2 SYGVNS. The CDR3 runs to 16 residues. This chain's CDR3 is CASSDISGGPGNTIYF. CDR3 nucleotides: TGTGCCAGCAGTGATATCTCGGGGGGACCTGGAAACACCATATATTTT.

The chain combines TRBV24-1 with TRBJ2-7; possibly TRBD2 for D (5 bases). This CDR3 region has 13 residues. Germline CDR1 KGHDR, CDR2 SFDVKD. Trimming removed 9 bases at V and 9 bases at J, with 20 bases between. The CDR3 DNA reads TGTGCCACCCTCGGACGGAGGCCCTGGTGGCAGTACGTC. It codes for CATLGRRPWWQYV.

This clone was detected a few times. The chain combines TRBV19 with TRBJ1-1; TRBD1 aligns across 11 bases. The V gene's germline CDR1 is LNHDA and CDR2 SQIVND (reference sequence). The CDR3 runs to 14 residues. Trimming took 7 bases from V and 6 from J; bases not matched to a gene: 7. CDR3 amino acids: CASTLKGQGAEAFF. For the CDR3, the DNA is TGTGCCAGTACCTTAAAGGGACAGGGGGCTGAAGCTTTCTTT.